These 17 T cell receptor beta chains were sequenced from one sample in a study of T cell repertoires in cytomegalovirus infection. For these receptors, no antigen is known. In TCRdb, the reads were re-called with MiXCR into one record per CDR3 protein. This sample carries approximately 73,000 distinct CDR3 sequences, around 42% of them seen once, and the ten largest clones take 93%. Sequences were derived from CD8+ T cells from cultured PBMCs, sampled from culture after CMV antigen stimulation. Source of these receptors: a human donor in good health (CMV status not recorded). Some clones in this sample may be carry-over from other donors' samples.

This clonotype was seen a handful of times. The gene calls are TRBV11-1 and TRBJ1-5, with TRBD1 matching 8 bases. The germline CDR1 and CDR2 sequences are SGHAT and FQDESV (reference sequence). With V trimmed by 5 bases and J by 5 bases, 2 bases remained unmatched. The CDR3 covers 13 residues. The CDR3 DNA sequence: TGTGCCAGCAGCCCGGGACAGGATCAGCCCCAGCATTTT. Translating gives CASSPGQDQPQHF.

This chain uses TRBV11-3 with TRBJ2-1; D is tentatively TRBD1 or TRBD2 (8 bases each). Germline V gene lookup returns CDR1 SGHNT and CDR2 YENEEA. With 5 bases removed from V and 7 bases from J, the gap between germline ends came to 36 bases. The CDR3 runs to 21 residues. In DNA, the CDR3 is TGTGCCAGCAGCCCACGACCGGGACAGGCCAGCGGGGGAGCCAGGGGGAATGAGCAGTTCTTC. The encoded protein is CASSPRPGQASGGARGNEQFF.

The chain combines TRBV15 with TRBJ1-1, with 7 bases identical to TRBD1. Trimming removed 11 bases from V and 3 bases from J; junction bases left unmatched: 9. The CDR3 has 13 amino acids. Germline assignment: CDR1 LNHNV and CDR2 YYDKDF (reference sequence). The CDR3 nucleotides are TGTGCCGCCCGGGACAGATGGGACACTGAAGCTTTCTTT. Translation gives CAARDRWDTEAFF.

This clonotype appeared many times. The chain combines TRBV7-6 with TRBJ1-1; 7 bases line up with TRBD1. Germline V gene data show CDR1 as SGHVS and CDR2 as FNYEAQ. Losses at the gene ends were 1 base for V and 0 bases for J; bases not matched to a gene: 5. The CDR3 totals 16 residues. The CDR3 DNA follows: TGTGCCAGCAGCTTAGAGGCAGGGGGACTGAACACTGAAGCTTTCTTT. It specifies CASSLEAGGLNTEAFF. Drawing the rest from reference TRBV7-6 and TRBJ1-1, the complete variable domain is GAGVSQSPRYKVTKRGQDVALRCDPISGHVSLYWYRQALGQGPEFLTYFNYEAQQDKSGLPNDRFSAERPEGSISTLTIQRTEQRDSAMYRCASSLEAGGLNTEAFFGQGTRLTVV.

The V and J genes are TRBV27 and TRBJ2-1; perhaps TRBD2 as D (6 bases). Germline loops: CDR1 MNHEY, CDR2 SMNVEV (reference sequence). The V gene lost 6 bases and the J gene lost 7 bases, with 13 bases spanning the gap. CDR3 length equals 13 residues. CDR3 DNA sequence: TGTGCCAGCAGCCGCAAGGGAGGAAATGAGCAGTTCTTC. This encodes CASSRKGGNEQFF.

This clonotype was seen a handful of times. The genes are TRBV4-1 and TRBJ1-5, with a weak D call TRBD1 (5 bases). Germline assignment: CDR1 MGHRA and CDR2 YSYEKL. V lost 4 bases and J 3 bases, leaving 10 bases between the germline ends. The CDR3 is made up of 14 amino acids. CDR3 DNA sequence: TGCGCCAGCAGCCCAGGAGGGGACAATCAGCCCCAGCATTTT. Amino acid sequence: CASSPGGDNQPQHF.

The rearrangement joins TRBV20-1 to TRBJ1-2; no firm D call. CDR3 length: 17 residues. The germline V and J ends were trimmed by 0 bases and 5 bases, with 22 bases remaining between them. The germline CDR1 and CDR2 sequences are DFQATT and SNEGSKA (reference sequence). The CDR3 coding sequence is TGCAGTGCTAGAGATAGGACTGCTACCGGTATTGTGTATGGCTACACCTTC. It translates to CSARDRTATGIVYGYTF.

V is TRBV28 and J is TRBJ1-5, with a possible D match to TRBD1 (5 bases). The CDR3 runs to 15 residues. Trimming left V 3 bases short and J 1 base short, with 10 bases between. Germline-derived CDR1 and CDR2 are MDHEN and SYDVKM. CDR3 sequence: CASSFWGKSNQPQHF. CDR3 in DNA: TGTGCCAGCAGTTTTTGGGGGAAGAGCAATCAGCCCCAGCATTTT.

V is TRBV7-6 and J is TRBJ2-1; either TRBD1 or TRBD2 may fit D (5 bases each). Germline V gives CDR1 SGHVS, CDR2 FNYEAQ. Trimming cost V 7 bases and J 8 bases, with 18 bases left between them. CDR3 length: 14 residues. The chain's CDR3 is CASTRGVGWDEQFF. The CDR3 bases are TGTGCCAGCACGAGGGGAGTAGGTTGGGATGAGCAGTTCTTC.

CDR3 in DNA: TGTGCCAGCAGTTACTCAAGGACAGGGGTGGAGACCCAGTACTTC. Amino acid sequence: CASSYSRTGVETQYF. The rearrangement joins TRBV6-5 to TRBJ2-5, with 9 bases that match TRBD1. CDR3 length: 15 amino acids. The junction had 4 bases not matched to a gene; V was cut back by 0 bases and J by 5 bases. Germline-derived CDR1 and CDR2 are MNHEY and SVGAGI.

V usage is TRBV7-6 and J usage is TRBJ2-7; no firm D call. V was shortened by 5 bases and J by 6 bases, with 8 bases between the two germline ends. This CDR3 is built from 11 residues. Germline CDR1 SGHVS, CDR2 FNYEAQ. The CDR3 sequence is CASSRGAEQYF. The CDR3 DNA sequence: TGTGCCAGCAGCCGAGGTGCCGAGCAGTACTTC. Together with reference TRBV7-6 and TRBJ2-7, the CDR3 gives the full variable domain: GAGVSQSPRYKVTKRGQDVALRCDPISGHVSLYWYRQALGQGPEFLTYFNYEAQQDKSGLPNDRFSAERPEGSISTLTIQRTEQRDSAMYRCASSRGAEQYFGPGTRLTVT.

This clonotype has ten or more counts. The chain has TRBV19 and TRBJ1-1; weak D call: TRBD1 (5 bases). Trimming pared 7 bases from V and 1 base from J, leaving 13 bases between. The CDR3 loop spans 14 amino acids. The germline V gene encodes CDR1 LNHDA and CDR2 SQIVND (reference sequence). The CDR3: CASIEGRQNTEAFF. Written as DNA, the CDR3 is TGTGCCAGTATAGAGGGACGGCAGAACACTGAAGCTTTCTTT.

The CDR3 nucleotides are TGTGCCAGCAGCCTAATAGCGGGGGTTGGAGAGACCCAGTACTTC. It codes for CASSLIAGVGETQYF. The V call is TRBV7-2, the J call TRBJ2-5; 9 bases map to TRBD2. CDR3 length: 15 residues. The germline V gene encodes CDR1 SGHTA and CDR2 FQGNSA. V lost 5 bases, J lost 4 bases, and 8 bases stayed unmatched.

The chain couples TRBV7-9 to TRBJ1-3; D not certain. This CDR3 spans 16 amino acids. V was trimmed by 1 base and J by 0 bases, leaving 10 bases between them. CDR1 is SEHNR, CDR2 FQNEAQ, per germline (reference sequence). The CDR3 sequence: CASSLDVGGSGNTIYF. CDR3 DNA sequence: TGTGCCAGCAGCTTAGACGTTGGAGGCTCTGGAAACACCATATATTTT.

The sample holds a few counts of this clonotype. The chain uses TRBV27 and TRBJ2-7, with TRBD1 matching 9 bases. CDR3 length: 17 amino acids. The V gene end was trimmed by 1 base and the J gene end by 0 bases; junction bases not matched to a gene: 7. Germline CDR1 and CDR2: MNHEY and SMNVEV (reference sequence). CDR3 coding DNA: TGTGCCAGCAGTTTATACCCGGGACAGGGTCCCTCCTACGAGCAGTACTTC. This translates into CASSLYPGQGPSYEQYF.

The table lists this clonotype with a few counts. The chain uses TRBV27 and TRBJ1-5; unclear D gene. The CDR3 runs 15 residues. The germline gives CDR1 MNHEY, CDR2 SMNVEV (reference sequence). V lost 1 base to trimming and J lost 0 bases, with 7 bases between them. Here the CDR3 reads CASSLFVGSNQPQHF. In DNA form, the CDR3 reads TGTGCCAGCAGTTTATTTGTCGGTAGCAATCAGCCCCAGCATTTT.

This clonotype was detected a few times. V and J are TRBV7-8 and TRBJ1-1; 9 bases fit TRBD1. The CDR3 length is 17 residues. Germline CDR1 and CDR2: SGHVS and FQNEAQ. The V segment lost 4 bases and the J segment 4 bases; nucleotides outside the gene matches: 13. CDR3 amino acids: CASSSMGTGGRGTEAFF. The CDR3 region has the DNA TGTGCCAGCAGCTCAATGGGCACAGGGGGCAGGGGCACTGAAGCTTTCTTT.